This T cell receptor beta chain emerged from a study of CXCR3-negative and CXCR3-positive naive CD8 T cells. Study-wide results and caveats: CXCR3 expression dropped partially after cryopreservation, and most assays relied on fresh PBMCs. Whereas both naive subsets had comparably high diversity, memory CD8+ cells had much lower diversity. In naive cells, CXCR3-negative and CXCR3-positive subsets had similar TRBV-TRBJ usage; memory cells differed.

As regards this clonotype: Its antigen is currently unknown.

Every subset of CD8+ T cells was sorted in triplicate at 250,000 to 350,000 cells each. This CDR3 comprises 12 residues. From germline, CDR1 is SEHNR and CDR2 FQNEAQ (reference sequence). Preparation of TRB cDNA libraries relied on 5' RACE carrying UMI labels. TCRdb reprocessed the 5' RACE reads, with one entry per CDR3 protein and no DNA. Across roughly 40,000 distinct CDR3 sequences, the top ten clones capture about 7.7% of the sample. The TCR originated in a human donor in good health. Some clones in this sample may be carry-over from other donors' samples. Sequencing was performed on memory CD8+ T cells from blood. This sequence joins TRBV7-9 and TRBJ2-1. The chain's CDR3 is CASSMGYNEQFF.